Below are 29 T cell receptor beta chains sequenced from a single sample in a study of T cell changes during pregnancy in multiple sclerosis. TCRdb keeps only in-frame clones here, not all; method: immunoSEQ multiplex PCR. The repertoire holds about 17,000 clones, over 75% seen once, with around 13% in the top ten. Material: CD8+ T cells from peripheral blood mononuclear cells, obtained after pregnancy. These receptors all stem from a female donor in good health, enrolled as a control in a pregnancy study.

The CDR3 nucleotides are TGTGCCAGCAGTTTATTACGGGGTTCCTACGAGCAGTACTTC. This sequence encodes CASSLLRGSYEQYF. The chain uses TRBV28 and TRBJ2-7; a possible D gene is TRBD2 (5 bases). Germline V gene sequence: CDR1 MDHEN, CDR2 SYDVKM. V lost 1 base, J lost 1 base, and 8 bases lay in between. There are 14 residues in the CDR3.

In DNA, the CDR3 is TGCGCCAGCAGCCAACCCTGGACAGGGAAAAACATTCAGTACTTC. Its protein is CASSQPWTGKNIQYF. J is TRBJ2-4 and V is TRBV4-1, with 8 bases that match TRBD1. The V and J ends lost 2 bases and 4 bases, in that order; junction bases with no gene match: 4. Germline lookup yields CDR1 MGHRA and CDR2 YSYEKL. This CDR3 comprises 15 residues.

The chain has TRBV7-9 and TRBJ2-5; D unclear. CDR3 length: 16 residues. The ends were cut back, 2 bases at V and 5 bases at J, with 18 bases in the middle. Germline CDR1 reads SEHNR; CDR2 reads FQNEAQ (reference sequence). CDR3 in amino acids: CASSLPNYLDRETQYF. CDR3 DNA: TGTGCCAGCAGCTTACCCAACTATCTAGACCGGGAGACCCAGTACTTC.

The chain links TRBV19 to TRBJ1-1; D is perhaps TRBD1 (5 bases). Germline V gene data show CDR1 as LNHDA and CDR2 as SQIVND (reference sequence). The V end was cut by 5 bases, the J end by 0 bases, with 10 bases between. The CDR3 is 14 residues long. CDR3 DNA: TGTGCCAGTAGTTGGCAGGGAATGAACACTGAAGCTTTCTTT. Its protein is CASSWQGMNTEAFF.

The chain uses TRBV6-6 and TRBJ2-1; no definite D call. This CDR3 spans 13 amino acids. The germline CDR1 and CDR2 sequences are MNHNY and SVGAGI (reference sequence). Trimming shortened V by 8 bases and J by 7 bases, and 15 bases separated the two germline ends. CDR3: CASSFGGLNEQFF. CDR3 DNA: TGTGCCAGCTCGTTTGGTGGCTTAAATGAGCAGTTCTTC.

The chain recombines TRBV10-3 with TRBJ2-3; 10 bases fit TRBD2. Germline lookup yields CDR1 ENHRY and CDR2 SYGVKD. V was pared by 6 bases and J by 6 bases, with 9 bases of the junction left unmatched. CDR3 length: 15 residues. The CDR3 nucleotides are TGTGCCATCAGAGCTAGCGGGAGATTGGTGGATACGCAGTATTTT. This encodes CAIRASGRLVDTQYF.

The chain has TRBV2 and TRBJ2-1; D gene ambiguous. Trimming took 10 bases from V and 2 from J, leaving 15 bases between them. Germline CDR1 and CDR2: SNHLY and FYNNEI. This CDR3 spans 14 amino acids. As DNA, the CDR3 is TGTGCCACCAAGGAGATCCCGACCTACAATGAGCAGTTCTTC. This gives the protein CATKEIPTYNEQFF.

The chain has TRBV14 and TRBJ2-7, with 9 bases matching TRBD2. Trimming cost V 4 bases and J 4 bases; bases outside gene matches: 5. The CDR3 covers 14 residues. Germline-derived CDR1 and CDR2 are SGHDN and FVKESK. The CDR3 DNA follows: TGTGCCAGCAGCCCCAGCGGGAGGAGGTACGAGCAGTACTTC. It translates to CASSPSGRRYEQYF.

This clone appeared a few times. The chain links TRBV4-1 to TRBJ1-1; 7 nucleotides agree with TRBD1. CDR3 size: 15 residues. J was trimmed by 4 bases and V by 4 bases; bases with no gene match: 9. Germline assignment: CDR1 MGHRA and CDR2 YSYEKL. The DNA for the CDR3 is TGCGCCAGCAGCCTAGGACAGGCGAAGGGCACTGAAGCTTTCTTT. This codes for CASSLGQAKGTEAFF.

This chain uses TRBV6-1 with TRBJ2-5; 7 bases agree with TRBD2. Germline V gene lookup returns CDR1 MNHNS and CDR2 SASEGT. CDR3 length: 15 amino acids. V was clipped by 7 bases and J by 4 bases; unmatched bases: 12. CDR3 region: CASISREGMGETQYF. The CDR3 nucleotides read TGTGCCAGCATCTCAAGGGAGGGAATGGGAGAGACCCAGTACTTC.

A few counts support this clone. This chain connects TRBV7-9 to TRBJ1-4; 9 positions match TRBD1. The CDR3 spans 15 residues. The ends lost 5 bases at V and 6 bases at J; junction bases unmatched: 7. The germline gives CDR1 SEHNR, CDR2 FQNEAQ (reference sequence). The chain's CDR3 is CASSPGTGTHEKLFF. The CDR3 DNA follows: TGTGCCAGCAGCCCGGGGACAGGGACACATGAAAAACTGTTTTTT.

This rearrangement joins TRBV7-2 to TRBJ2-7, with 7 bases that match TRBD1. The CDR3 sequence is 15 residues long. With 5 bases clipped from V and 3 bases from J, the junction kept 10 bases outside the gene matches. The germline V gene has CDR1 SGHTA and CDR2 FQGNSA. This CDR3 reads CASSDSPGTVYEQYF. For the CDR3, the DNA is TGTGCCAGCAGCGACTCCCCCGGGACAGTCTACGAGCAGTACTTC.

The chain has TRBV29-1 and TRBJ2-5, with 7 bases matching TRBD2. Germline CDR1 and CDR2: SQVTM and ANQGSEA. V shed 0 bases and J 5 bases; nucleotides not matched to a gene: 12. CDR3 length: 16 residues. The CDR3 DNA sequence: TGCAGCGTTGAAGAGGGGGAGCGTGTGGGAGGGGAGACCCAGTACTTC. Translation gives CSVEEGERVGGETQYF.

CDR3 sequence reads: CASSYNRFYEQYF. In nucleotides, the CDR3 is TGTGCCAGCAGCTATAACAGATTCTACGAGCAGTACTTC. The chain is built from TRBV28 and TRBJ2-5; D remains ambiguous. The J call is uncertain, as TRBJ2-7 better fits the DNA end. This CDR3 is 13 amino acids long. CDR1 MDHEN and CDR2 SYDVKM come from the germline V gene.

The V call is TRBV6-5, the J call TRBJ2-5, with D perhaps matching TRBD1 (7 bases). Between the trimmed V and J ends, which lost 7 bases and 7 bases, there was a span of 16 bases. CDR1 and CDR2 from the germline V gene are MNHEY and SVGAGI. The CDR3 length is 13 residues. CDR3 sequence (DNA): TGTGCCAGCATCACGGGGCAGGGGGGGACCCAGTACTTC. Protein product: CASITGQGGTQYF.

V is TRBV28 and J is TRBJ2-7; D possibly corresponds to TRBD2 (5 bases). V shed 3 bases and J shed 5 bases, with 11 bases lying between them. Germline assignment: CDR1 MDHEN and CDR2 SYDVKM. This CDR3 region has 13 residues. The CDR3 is CASSFRGLNEQYF. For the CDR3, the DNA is TGTGCCAGCAGTTTTAGAGGACTCAACGAGCAGTACTTC.

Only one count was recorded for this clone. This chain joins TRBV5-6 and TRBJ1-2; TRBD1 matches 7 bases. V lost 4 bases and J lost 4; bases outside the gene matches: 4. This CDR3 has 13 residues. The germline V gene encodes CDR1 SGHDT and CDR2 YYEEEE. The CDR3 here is CASSLDRVYGYTF. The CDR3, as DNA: TGTGCCAGCAGCCTCGACAGGGTCTATGGCTACACCTTC. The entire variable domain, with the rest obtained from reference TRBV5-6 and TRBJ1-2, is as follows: DAGVTQSPTHLIKTRGQQVTLRCSPKSGHDTVSWYQQALGQGPQFIFQYYEEEERQRGNFPDRFSGHQFPNYSSELNVNALLLGDSALYLCASSLDRVYGYTFGSGTRLTVV.

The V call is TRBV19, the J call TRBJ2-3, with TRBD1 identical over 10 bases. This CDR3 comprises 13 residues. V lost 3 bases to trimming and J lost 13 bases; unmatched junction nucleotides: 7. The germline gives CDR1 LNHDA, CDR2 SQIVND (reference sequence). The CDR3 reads CASSISTGQGKYF. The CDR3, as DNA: TGTGCCAGTAGTATTTCAACGGGACAGGGGAAGTATTTT.

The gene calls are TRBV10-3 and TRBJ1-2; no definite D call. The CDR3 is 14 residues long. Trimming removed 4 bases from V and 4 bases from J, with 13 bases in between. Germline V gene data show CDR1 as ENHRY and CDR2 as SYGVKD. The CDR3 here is CAISVNSNFYGYTF. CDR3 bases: TGTGCCATCAGTGTTAACTCCAACTTCTATGGCTACACCTTC.

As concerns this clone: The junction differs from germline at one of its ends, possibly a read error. CDR3 in amino acids: CAISSPEEGSTGELFF. DNA of the CDR3: TGTGCCATCAGCAGTCCCGAGGAGGGTAGCACCGGGGAGCTGTTTTTT. The chain employs TRBV15 and TRBJ2-2; D may be TRBD2 (6 bases). The CDR3 totals 16 residues. Germline V gives CDR1 LNHNV, CDR2 YYDKDF (reference sequence).

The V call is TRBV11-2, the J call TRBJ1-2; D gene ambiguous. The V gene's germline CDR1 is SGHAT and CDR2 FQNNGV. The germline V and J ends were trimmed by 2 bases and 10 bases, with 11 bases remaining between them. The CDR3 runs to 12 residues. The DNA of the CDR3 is TGTGCCAGCAGCTTAATCGGGAATACCTACACCTTC. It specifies CASSLIGNTYTF. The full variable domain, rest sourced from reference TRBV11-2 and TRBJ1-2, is EAGVAQSPRYKIIEKRQSVAFWCNPISGHATLYWYQQILGQGPKLLIQFQNNGVVDDSQLPKDRFSAERLKGVDSTLKIQPAKLEDSAVYLCASSLIGNTYTFGSGTRLTVV.

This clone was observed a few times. As DNA, the CDR3 is TGTGCCAGCAGCCTATCGAACACTGAAGCTTTCTTT. Translating it yields CASSLSNTEAFF. This chain links TRBV7-9 with TRBJ1-1, with D unclear. V lost 5 bases and J 1 base, leaving 5 bases between the germline ends. CDR3 length: 12 residues. From germline, CDR1 is SEHNR and CDR2 FQNEAQ (reference sequence). The whole variable domain, filled in from reference TRBV7-9 and TRBJ1-1, reads DTGVSQNPRHKITKRGQNVTFRCDPISEHNRLYWYRQTLGQGPEFLTYFQNEAQLEKSRLLSDRFSAERPKGSFSTLEIQRTEQGDSAMYLCASSLSNTEAFFGQGTRLTVV.

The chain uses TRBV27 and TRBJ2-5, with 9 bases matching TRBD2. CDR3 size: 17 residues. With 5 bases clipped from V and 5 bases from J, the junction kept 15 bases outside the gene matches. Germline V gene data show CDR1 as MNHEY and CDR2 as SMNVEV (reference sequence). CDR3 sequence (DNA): TGTGCCAGCAGTCCCTCGGCGGGAGGGGGAGGGGTTGAGACCCAGTACTTC. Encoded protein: CASSPSAGGGGVETQYF.

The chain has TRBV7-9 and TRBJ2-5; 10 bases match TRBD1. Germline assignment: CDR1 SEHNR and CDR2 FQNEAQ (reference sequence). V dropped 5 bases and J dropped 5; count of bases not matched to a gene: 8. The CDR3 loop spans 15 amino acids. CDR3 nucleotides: TGTGCCAGCAGCCGGGACAGGGGACGAGTGGAGACCCAGTACTTC. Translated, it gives CASSRDRGRVETQYF.

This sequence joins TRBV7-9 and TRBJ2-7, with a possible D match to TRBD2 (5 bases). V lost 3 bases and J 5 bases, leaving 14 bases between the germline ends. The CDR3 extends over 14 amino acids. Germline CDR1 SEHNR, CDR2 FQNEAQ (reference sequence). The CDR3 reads CASSLLEGSDEQYF. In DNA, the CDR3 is TGTGCCAGCAGCTTGCTTGAGGGTAGCGACGAGCAGTACTTC.

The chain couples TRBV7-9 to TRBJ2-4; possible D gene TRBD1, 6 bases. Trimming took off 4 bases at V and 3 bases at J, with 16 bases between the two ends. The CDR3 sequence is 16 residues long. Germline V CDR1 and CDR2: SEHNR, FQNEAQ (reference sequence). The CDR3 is CASSSGDRFNKNIQYF. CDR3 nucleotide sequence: TGTGCCAGCAGCTCCGGAGACAGGTTCAACAAAAACATTCAGTACTTC.

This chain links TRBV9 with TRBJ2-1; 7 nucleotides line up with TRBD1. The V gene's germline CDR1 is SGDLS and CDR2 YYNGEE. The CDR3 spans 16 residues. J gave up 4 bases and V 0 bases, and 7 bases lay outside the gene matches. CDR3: CASSVASRQGYNEQFF. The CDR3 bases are TGTGCCAGCAGCGTAGCTTCGCGACAGGGTTACAATGAGCAGTTCTTC.

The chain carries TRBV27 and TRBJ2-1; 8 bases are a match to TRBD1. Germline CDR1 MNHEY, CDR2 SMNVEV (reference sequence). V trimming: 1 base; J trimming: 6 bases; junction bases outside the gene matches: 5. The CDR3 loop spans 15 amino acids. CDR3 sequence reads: CASSLLTGDGNEQFF. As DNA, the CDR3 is TGTGCCAGCAGTTTATTGACAGGGGATGGCAATGAGCAGTTCTTC.

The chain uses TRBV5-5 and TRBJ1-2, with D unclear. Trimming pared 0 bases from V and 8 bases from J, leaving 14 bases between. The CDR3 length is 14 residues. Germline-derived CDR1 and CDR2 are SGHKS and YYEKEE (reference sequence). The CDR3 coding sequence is TGTGCCAGCAGCTTGGGGTCGGGAACGGGGGGCTACACCTTC. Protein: CASSLGSGTGGYTF.